A selection of T cell receptor beta chains follows, all from one sample in a study of vaccination and CD4 T cells after COVID-19. Antigen specificity for these receptors is unknown. Using its own MiXCR run on the PCR reads, TCRdb lists one record per CDR3 protein. This sample has some 20,000 distinct CDR3 sequences, with about 42% found just once. Sample: CD4+ T cells from blood, cultured in vitro, taken before SARS-CoV-2 vaccination. These receptor sequences come from a human donor who had recovered from COVID-19. The CDR3 runs from the conserved cysteine through the conserved F or W. The D gene is left open where the match is weak. The size entry is marked missing in some rows and otherwise reads once, few, many or a size class.

V	size	J	length	D	CDR3	DNA
TRBV7-3	once	TRBJ2-7	13	-	CASSFRGNDEQYF	TGTGCCAGCAGCTTTCGGGGTAACGACGAGCAGTACTTC
TRBV21-1	few	TRBJ2-1	16	-	CASSNHRSLRGSEQFF	TGTGCCAGCAGCAACCATAGGAGCCTAAGGGGGTCTGAGCAGTTCTTC
TRBV7-3	few	TRBJ1-1	13	-	CASSRALGTEAFF	TGTGCCAGCAGCCGCGCCTTGGGAACTGAAGCTTTCTTT
TRBV20-1	few	TRBJ2-4	14	TRBD2	CSARHGGTKNIQYF	TGCAGTGCTAGACACGGGGGGACCAAAAACATTCAGTACTTC
TRBV30	-	TRBJ2-3	15	-	CAWSADGSSTDTQYF	TGTGCCTGGAGTGCCGACGGTTCTAGCACAGATACGCAGTATTTT
TRBV19	-	TRBJ1-2	15	-	CARRPGRKKYYGYTF	TGTGCCAGGCGCCCGGGACGGAAAAAATACTATGGCTACACCTTC
TRBV20-1	-	TRBJ1-4	16	TRBD1	CSARERDRGSSEKLFF	TGCAGTGCTAGAGAAAGGGACAGGGGTTCGAGTGAAAAACTGTTTTTT
TRBV19	-	TRBJ1-3	15	TRBD1	CASSPRTGAGNTIYF	TGTGCCAGTAGTCCCCGGACAGGGGCTGGAAACACCATATATTTT
TRBV6-2/TRBV6-3	-	TRBJ2-2	11	-	CASSRTGELFF	TGTGCCAGCAGTCGGACCGGGGAGCTGTTTTTT
TRBV7-9	few	TRBJ2-3	14	-	CASSSEGFTDTQYF	TGTGCCAGCAGCTCGGAGGGTTTTACAGATACGCAGTATTTT
TRBV18	-	TRBJ1-5	13	-	CASSPPHGGTQHF	TGTGCCAGCTCACCACCACACGGAGGGACCCAGCATTTT
TRBV20-1	-	TRBJ1-1	12	-	CSARGSYGEAFF	TGCAGTGCTAGAGGCAGCTACGGTGAAGCTTTCTTT
TRBV2	-	TRBJ2-1	16	-	CASSEWASAAYNEQFF	TGTGCCAGCAGTGAATGGGCTTCGGCAGCATACAATGAGCAGTTCTTC
TRBV27	-	TRBJ1-2	15	TRBD1	CASSPTGQGPYGYTF	TGTGCCAGCAGTCCAACAGGACAGGGACCCTATGGCTACACCTTC
TRBV18	-	TRBJ1-4	15	-	CASSPTNPTNEKLFF	TGTGCCAGCTCACCAACAAACCCAACTAATGAAAAACTGTTTTTT
TRBV6-1	few	TRBJ1-5	18	-	CASSTGIGGLKGNQPQHF	TGTGCCAGCAGTACAGGGATAGGTGGATTGAAGGGCAATCAGCCCCAGCATTTT
TRBV28	few	TRBJ1-5	14	-	CASSLYGGNQPQHF	TGTGCCAGCAGTTTATACGGCGGCAATCAGCCCCAGCATTTT
TRBV7-9	-	TRBJ2-3	16	TRBD2	CASSRGSSGSKDTQYF	TGTGCCAGCAGCCGGGGTAGTAGCGGGAGTAAGGATACGCAGTATTTT
TRBV28	-	TRBJ1-1	16	-	CASSLGGDLMNTEAFF	TGTGCCAGCAGTTTAGGTGGGGATTTAATGAACACTGAAGCTTTCTTT
TRBV6-2/TRBV6-3	few	TRBJ1-2	15	-	CASSREEGTIYGYTF	TGTGCCAGCAGTCGCGAGGAAGGGACCATATATGGCTACACCTTC
TRBV7-8	-	TRBJ1-2	13	TRBD1	CASSPGQGYGYTF	TGTGCCAGCAGCCCTGGACAGGGGTACGGCTACACCTTC